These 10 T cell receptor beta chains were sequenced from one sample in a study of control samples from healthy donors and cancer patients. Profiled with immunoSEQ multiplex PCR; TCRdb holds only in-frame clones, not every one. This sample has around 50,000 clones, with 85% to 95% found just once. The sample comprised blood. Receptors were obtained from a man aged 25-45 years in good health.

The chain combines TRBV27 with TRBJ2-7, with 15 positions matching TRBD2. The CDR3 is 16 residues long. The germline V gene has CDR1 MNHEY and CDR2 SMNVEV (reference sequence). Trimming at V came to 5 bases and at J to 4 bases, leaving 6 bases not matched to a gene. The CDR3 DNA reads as TGTGCCAGCAGTCCAGGGACTAGCGGGAGGCCTTACGAGCAGTACTTC. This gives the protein CASSPGTSGRPYEQYF.

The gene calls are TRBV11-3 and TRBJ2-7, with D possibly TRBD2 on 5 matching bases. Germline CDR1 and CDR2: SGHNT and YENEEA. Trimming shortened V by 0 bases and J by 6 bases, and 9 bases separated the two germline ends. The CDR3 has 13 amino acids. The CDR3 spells CASSLDVGGEQYF. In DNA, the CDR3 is TGTGCCAGCAGCTTAGACGTTGGAGGCGAGCAGTACTTC.

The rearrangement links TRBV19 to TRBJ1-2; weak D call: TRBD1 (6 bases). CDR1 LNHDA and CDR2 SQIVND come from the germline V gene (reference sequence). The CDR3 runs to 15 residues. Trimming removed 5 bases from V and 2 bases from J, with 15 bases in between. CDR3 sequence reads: CASSPRGDRNYGYTF. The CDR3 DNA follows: TGTGCCAGTAGTCCCAGGGGAGACAGGAACTATGGCTACACCTTC.

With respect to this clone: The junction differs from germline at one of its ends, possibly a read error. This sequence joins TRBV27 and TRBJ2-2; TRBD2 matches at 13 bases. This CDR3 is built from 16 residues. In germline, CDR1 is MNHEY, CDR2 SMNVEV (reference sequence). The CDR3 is CASSYGTSGNAGELFF. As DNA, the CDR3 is TGTGCCAGCAGTTACGGGACTAGCGGGAACGCCGGGGAGCTGTTTTTT.

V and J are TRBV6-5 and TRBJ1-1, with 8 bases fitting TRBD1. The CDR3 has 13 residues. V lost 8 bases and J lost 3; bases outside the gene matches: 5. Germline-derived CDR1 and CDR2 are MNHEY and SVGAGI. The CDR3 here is CASSETGDTEAFF. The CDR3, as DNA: TGTGCCAGCTCAGAGACAGGGGACACTGAAGCTTTCTTT.

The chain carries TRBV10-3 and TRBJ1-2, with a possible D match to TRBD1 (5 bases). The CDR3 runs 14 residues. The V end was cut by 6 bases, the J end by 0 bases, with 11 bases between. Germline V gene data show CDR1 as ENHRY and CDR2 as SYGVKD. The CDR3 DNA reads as TGTGCCATCAGCCCCGGGACCACTAACTATGGCTACACCTTC. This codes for CAISPGTTNYGYTF.

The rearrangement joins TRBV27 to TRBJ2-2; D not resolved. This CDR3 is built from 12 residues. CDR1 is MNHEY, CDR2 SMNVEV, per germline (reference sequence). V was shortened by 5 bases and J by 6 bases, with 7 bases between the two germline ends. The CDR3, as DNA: TGTGCCAGCAGTCCCCTGGCCGGGGAGCTGTTTTTT. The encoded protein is CASSPLAGELFF.

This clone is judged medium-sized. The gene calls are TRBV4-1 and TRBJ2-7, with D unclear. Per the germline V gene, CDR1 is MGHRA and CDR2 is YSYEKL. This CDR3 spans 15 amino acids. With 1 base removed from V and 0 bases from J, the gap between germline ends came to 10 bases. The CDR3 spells CASSQVNRASYEQYF. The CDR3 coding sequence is TGCGCCAGCAGCCAAGTGAATAGGGCCTCCTACGAGCAGTACTTC.

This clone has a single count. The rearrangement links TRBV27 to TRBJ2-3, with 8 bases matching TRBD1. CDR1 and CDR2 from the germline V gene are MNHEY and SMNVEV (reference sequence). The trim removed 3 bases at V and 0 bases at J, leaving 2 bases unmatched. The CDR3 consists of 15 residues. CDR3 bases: TGTGCCAGCAGTTTCAGGGGGCTAAGCACAGATACGCAGTATTTT. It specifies CASSFRGLSTDTQYF.

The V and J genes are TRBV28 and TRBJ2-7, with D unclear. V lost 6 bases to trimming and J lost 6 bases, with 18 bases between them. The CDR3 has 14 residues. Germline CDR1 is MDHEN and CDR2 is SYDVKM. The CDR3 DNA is TGTGCCAGCAGCTCCCAGAGCCTACCCAGCGAGCAGTACTTC. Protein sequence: CASSSQSLPSEQYF.